The present T cell receptor (beta chain) was sequenced within a study of post-analysis software for immune sequencing data. Study summary: Relapsing-remitting, secondary progressive and progressive-relapsing forms made up the multiple sclerosis disease courses. Findings of the study overall: Relative to controls, patients with multiple sclerosis showed significantly lower normalized Chao1 diversity. Controls showed lower frequencies than patients for several TRBV segments, and TRBV5-6, TRBV5-1 and TRBV20-1 were among these. When the samples were clustered directly with F measure, those that had been prepared in the same batch showed strong co-clustering.

The TCR beta cDNA libraries carried unique molecular identifiers. TCRdb re-called the PCR reads with MiXCR, one entry per CDR3 protein. The table has 550,000 to 700,000 distinct CDR3 sequences, roughly 45% seen once. Worth noting for this clonotype: Its antigen is currently unknown.

The germline CDR1 and CDR2 sequences are SGHRS and YFSETQ. Trimming cost V 2 bases and J 8 bases; bases outside gene matches: 8. This CDR3 is 16 amino acids long. This TCR was recovered from a girl under 18 with multiple sclerosis. This chain connects TRBV5-1 to TRBJ2-3, with 13 bases identical to TRBD2. Input material: blood. CDR3 in amino acids: CASSFALAGGKSTQYF. The CDR3 region has the DNA TGCGCCAGCAGCTTCGCACTAGCGGGAGGGAAGAGTACGCAGTATTTT.